This entry features one T cell receptor (beta chain) sequence. This clonotype was seen more than once but under ten times. Its binding antigen is unknown. No per-base quality is available; no much larger clone lies one base away. This entry comes from a study of regulatory T cells in long-lasting Graves disease listed by TCRdb under 2021. Study-level background: Persistent Graves' disease was defined as persistently positive TSH receptor autoantibodies together with antithyroid drug treatment for over 5 years. Peripheral blood TCR sequencing and RNA sequencing compared persistent Graves' disease patients with newly diagnosed Graves' disease patients. The study took place in China and was registered as a clinical trial. TCR sequencing covered about 13 persistent and around 20 newly diagnosed Graves' disease patients, 33 samples in total. Persistent Graves' disease patients in the clinical cohort had taken antithyroid drugs for approximately 9.5 years on average. The paper as a whole reports these results and caveats: Only the TCR beta chain was sequenced and analyzed. A larger number of public clonotypes was shared among persistent patients (2,741) than among newly diagnosed patients (about 990). The study examined only peripheral blood because the primary lesion, thyroid tissue, could not be accessed. Compared with newly diagnosed patients, persistent Graves' disease patients had lower TCR Shannon entropy and fewer highly expanded clones, which suggests clonal expansion. As a limitation, the authors acknowledged that the small sample size may reduce accuracy.

The meaning of the sample's time point label: persistent/refractory GD, antithyroid drugs over 5 years with positive TRAb. For both TCR sequencing and RNA sequencing, RNA was extracted from PBMCs using TRIzol. The diagnosis of Graves' disease followed American Thyroid Association guidelines. Recruitment of patients was carried out at an endocrinology department in Xi'an, China. From each patient, nine milliliters of peripheral blood was collected into an EDTA anticoagulant tube. Ficoll Paque Plus density gradient separation was used to isolate PBMCs, and no further T cell sorting was done. RNA quality was checked with an Agilent 2100 Bioanalyzer and agarose gel, and concentration with a NanoDrop 2000. Library method: multiplex PCR. Sequencing was carried out with an Illumina HiSeq 4000. To build TCR beta libraries, CDR3 regions were amplified by Arm-PCR using iRepertoire HTBI primers. Before sequencing, the PCR products went through gel purification. The original methods were these. Gene usage analysis of CDR3 amino acid clonotypes used the 55 to 80 TRBV and fewer than 15 TRBJ segments found across samples. Filtered high-quality paired reads were merged into contigs using COPE and FqMerger. BLAST was used to align contigs to IMGT TRBV, TRBD and TRBJ reference genes, with CDR3 defined following IMGT. Highly expanded clones were defined as clonotypes with a frequency above 0.1%. Repertoire diversity was measured by Shannon entropy, and V-J evenness by the Gini coefficient. Public clonotypes were defined as clonotypes shared by more than one individual. TCRdb trimmed the raw reads at Q25, called clones with MiXCR and kept productive beta chains. Under each unique CDR3 protein, matching rows form one entry showing the most common genes and DNA. TCRdb's processing, not the study's, gives the V and J calls here. This sample comprises nearly 350,000 distinct CDR3 sequences, 15% to 20% of them detected only once. Of the sample, just under 30% is held by the ten largest clones.

This TCR came from a female donor with Graves disease. The material was peripheral blood mononuclear cells (PBMCs), obtained when the disease was refractory, from a patient treated with antithyroid drugs.

The CDR3 region has the sequence CASSDRGNYGYTF. The DNA is TGTGCCAGCAGCGACAGGGGGAACTATGGCTACACCTTC. This receptor chain uses TRBV7-9 and TRBJ1-2, and TRBD1 aligns with 9 junction nucleotides. Spanning cysteine to phenylalanine, the CDR3 consists of 13 amino acids. Only CDR3 DNA is held: 39 bases, read in frame from base 1. The junction shows trimming of 5 bases on V and 2 bases on J, and the gene matches do not reach 0 bases of it. The germline V gene (reference sequence) supplies CDR1 SEHNR and CDR2 FQNEAQ.